This T cell receptor (beta chain) emerged from a study of CD8+ T cells in alopecia areata. The J segment lost 4 bases and the V segment lost 4 bases, leaving 6 bases of the junction unmatched. CDR1 is MGHRA and CDR2 is YSYEKL in the germline V gene. The CDR3 runs 15 residues. The authors extracted RNA and reverse transcribed it into cDNA as the sequencing template. Using immunoSEQ multiplex PCR, the repertoire was profiled, and TCRdb retains in-frame clones only, with some absent. Among some 150,000 clones listed, about 51% were seen once. The origin of this receptor is a human donor with alopecia areata. The chain carries TRBV4-1 and TRBJ2-7; TRBD2 matches at 11 bases. Material: CD8+ T cells sorted from blood, obtained at week 0. The chain's CDR3 is CASSPRLAGGYEQYF. The CDR3 DNA reads as TGCGCCAGCAGCCCCCGTCTAGCGGGGGGATACGAGCAGTACTTC.